What follows describes a single TCR beta chain. The method was immunoSEQ multiplex PCR; TCRdb's version includes in-frame clones alone and lacks a portion of them. The sample has 57,000 or so clones; 88% are singletons. The sample belongs to a study of blood T cell repertoires in COVID-19. The overall study: Donors in the United States, Italy and Spain gave samples during acute or convalescent COVID-19. Nucleic acid was either cDNA or gDNA, and it came from T cells, B-cell-depleted T cells, or PBMCs.

CDR1 is SGHNT and CDR2 is YYREEE in the germline V gene (reference sequence). V dropped 0 bases and J dropped 2 bases, with 10 bases sitting between them. There are 15 residues in the CDR3. Sequencing was done on a sample of peripheral blood. The chain has TRBV5-4 and TRBJ2-3; D call uncertain. The receptor was isolated from a woman aged 50 to 65 with active or convalescent COVID-19. The CDR3 region has the DNA TGTGCCAGCAGCTTGGCGTCCAGTTTCACAGATACGCAGTATTTT. Protein sequence: CASSLASSFTDTQYF.